This is a list of T cell receptor beta chains from one sample in a study of T cells in Graves' hyperthyroidism and ophthalmopathy. One entry per CDR3 protein, called by TCRdb with MiXCR from the multiplex PCR reads. The sample lists roughly 800,000 distinct CDR3 sequences; 38% were seen once. Specimen: blood. The receptors were sampled from a man between 18 and 29 years old with Graves' hyperthyroidism. The conserved cysteine and the conserved F or W are not part of the CDR3 here. The order of the fields is V gene, CDR3 length, J gene, CDR3 protein.

v_gene: TRBV2
len: 12
j_gene: TRBJ1-2
CDR3aa: ASSSTGINYGYT

v_gene: TRBV10-2
len: 14
j_gene: TRBJ2-7
CDR3aa: ASSESGGGVSYEQY

v_gene: TRBV7-9
len: 13
j_gene: TRBJ1-1
CDR3aa: ASSLGGSWGTEAF

v_gene: TRBV29-1
len: 10
j_gene: TRBJ2-5
CDR3aa: SVAGWEETQY

v_gene: TRBV6-6
len: 11
j_gene: TRBJ1-2
CDR3aa: ASSYTGGYGYT

v_gene: TRBV15
len: 12
j_gene: TRBJ2-2
CDR3aa: ATREGVDAGELF

v_gene: TRBV20-1
len: 11
j_gene: TRBJ1-3
CDR3aa: SAYKQGKNTIY

v_gene: TRBV29-1
len: 10
j_gene: TRBJ1-1
CDR3aa: SVDGPEGEAF

v_gene: TRBV9
len: 13
j_gene: TRBJ1-1
CDR3aa: ASRPRTGANTEAF

v_gene: TRBV20-1
len: 11
j_gene: TRBJ2-7
CDR3aa: SAPPSGNYEQY

v_gene: TRBV7-9
len: 12
j_gene: TRBJ2-5
CDR3aa: ASRPPTGGETQY

v_gene: TRBV4-1
len: 11
j_gene: TRBJ2-5
CDR3aa: ASSQEIRGTQY

v_gene: TRBV11-2
len: 9
j_gene: TRBJ1-1
CDR3aa: ATLDGTEAF

v_gene: TRBV7-6
len: 13
j_gene: TRBJ2-7
CDR3aa: ASSLKQGGYYEQY

v_gene: TRBV29-1
len: 12
j_gene: TRBJ1-6
CDR3aa: SLVYGTGDSPLH

v_gene: TRBV7-2
len: 12
j_gene: TRBJ2-2
CDR3aa: ASSHRQGTGELF

v_gene: TRBV7-9
len: 16
j_gene: TRBJ1-5
CDR3aa: ASSQSGLRGGSNQPQH

v_gene: TRBV6-6
len: 15
j_gene: TRBJ2-7
CDR3aa: ASSPNPTVPRSYEQY

v_gene: TRBV2
len: 12
j_gene: TRBJ1-1
CDR3aa: ASRGGEMNTEAF

v_gene: TRBV7-3
len: 13
j_gene: TRBJ1-1
CDR3aa: ASSLYRRDGAEAF

v_gene: TRBV5-1
len: 13
j_gene: TRBJ1-1
CDR3aa: ASSLPDREATEAF

v_gene: TRBV10-3
len: 13
j_gene: TRBJ1-4
CDR3aa: ASSGPDRGREKLF

v_gene: TRBV20-1
len: 14
j_gene: TRBJ2-7
CDR3aa: SASRGTRTSSYEQY

v_gene: TRBV29-1
len: 8
j_gene: TRBJ1-2
CDR3aa: SACTVGYT

v_gene: TRBV29-1
len: 12
j_gene: TRBJ1-5
CDR3aa: SVQGANGNQPQH

v_gene: TRBV20-1
len: 14
j_gene: TRBJ2-5
CDR3aa: SARDISGILQETQY

v_gene: TRBV9
len: 15
j_gene: TRBJ1-4
CDR3aa: ASSVNDGFKASEKLF

v_gene: TRBV5-5
len: 15
j_gene: TRBJ2-6
CDR3aa: ASSSARRPAGANVLT

v_gene: TRBV29-1
len: 10
j_gene: TRBJ1-1
CDR3aa: SVERGATEAF

v_gene: TRBV2
len: 13
j_gene: TRBJ2-2
CDR3aa: ARSSRGAITGELF

v_gene: TRBV11-3
len: 12
j_gene: TRBJ1-2
CDR3aa: ASSPQVGRYGYT

v_gene: TRBV7-9
len: 13
j_gene: TRBJ1-4
CDR3aa: ASSSTGTGDEKLF

v_gene: TRBV5-1
len: 12
j_gene: TRBJ2-7
CDR3aa: ASSSGTGGHEQY

v_gene: TRBV10-3
len: 16
j_gene: TRBJ2-7
CDR3aa: AISESGRNLGPKYEQY

v_gene: TRBV5-6
len: 11
j_gene: TRBJ2-5
CDR3aa: ASGLKNGETQY

v_gene: TRBV15
len: 12
j_gene: TRBJ2-7
CDR3aa: ATSRARDSYEQY

v_gene: TRBV12-3/TRBV12-4
len: 17
j_gene: TRBJ2-5
CDR3aa: ASSQFGVRGRRSQETQY

v_gene: TRBV11-1
len: 9
j_gene: TRBJ1-1
CDR3aa: ASSELAEAF

v_gene: TRBV7-2
len: 13
j_gene: TRBJ1-4
CDR3aa: ASSVQDLGNEKLF

v_gene: TRBV11-2
len: 14
j_gene: TRBJ2-7
CDR3aa: ASSFRGETSSYEQY